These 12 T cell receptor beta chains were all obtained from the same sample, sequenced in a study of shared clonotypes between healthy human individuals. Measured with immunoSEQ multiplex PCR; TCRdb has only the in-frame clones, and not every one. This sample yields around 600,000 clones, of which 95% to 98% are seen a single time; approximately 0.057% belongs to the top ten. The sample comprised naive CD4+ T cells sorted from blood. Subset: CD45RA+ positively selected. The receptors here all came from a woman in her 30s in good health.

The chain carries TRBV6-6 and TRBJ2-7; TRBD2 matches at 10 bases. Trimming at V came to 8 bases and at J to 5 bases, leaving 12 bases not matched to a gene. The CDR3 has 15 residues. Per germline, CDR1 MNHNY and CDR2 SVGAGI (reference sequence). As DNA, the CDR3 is TGTGCCAGCTGTACGAGCGGGAGGGCGGGTGACGAGCAGTACTTC. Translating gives CASCTSGRAGDEQYF.

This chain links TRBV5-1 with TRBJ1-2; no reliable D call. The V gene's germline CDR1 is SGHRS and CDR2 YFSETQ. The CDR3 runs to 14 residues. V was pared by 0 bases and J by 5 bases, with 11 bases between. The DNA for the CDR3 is TGCGCCAGCAGCTTGGAGGGTAATGGGTATGGCTACACCTTC. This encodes CASSLEGNGYGYTF. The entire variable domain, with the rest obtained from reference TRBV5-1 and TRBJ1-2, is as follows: KAGVTQTPRYLIKTRGQQVTLSCSPISGHRSVSWYQQTPGQGLQFLFEYFSETQRNKGNFPGRFSGRQFSNSRSEMNVSTLELGDSALYLCASSLEGNGYGYTFGSGTRLTVV.

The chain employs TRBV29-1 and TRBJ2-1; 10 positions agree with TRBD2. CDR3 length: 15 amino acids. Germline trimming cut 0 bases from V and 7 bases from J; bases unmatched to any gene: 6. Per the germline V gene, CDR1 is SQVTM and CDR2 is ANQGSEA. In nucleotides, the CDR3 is TGCAGCGTTGAAGACCTAGCGGGAGCTGGTAATGAGCAGTTCTTC. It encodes CSVEDLAGAGNEQFF.

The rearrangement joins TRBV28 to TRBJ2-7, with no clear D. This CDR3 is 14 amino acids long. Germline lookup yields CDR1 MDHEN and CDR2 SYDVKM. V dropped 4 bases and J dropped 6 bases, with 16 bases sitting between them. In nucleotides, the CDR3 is TGTGCCAGCAGTTGGGGAACAGTAGGTCCCGAGCAGTACTTC. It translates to CASSWGTVGPEQYF.

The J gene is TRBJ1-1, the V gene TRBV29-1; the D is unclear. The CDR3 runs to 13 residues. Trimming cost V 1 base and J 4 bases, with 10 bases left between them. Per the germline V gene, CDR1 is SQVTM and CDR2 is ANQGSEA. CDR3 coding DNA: TGCAGCGTTGAAGCGTGGGAGGGCACTGAAGCTTTCTTT. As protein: CSVEAWEGTEAFF.

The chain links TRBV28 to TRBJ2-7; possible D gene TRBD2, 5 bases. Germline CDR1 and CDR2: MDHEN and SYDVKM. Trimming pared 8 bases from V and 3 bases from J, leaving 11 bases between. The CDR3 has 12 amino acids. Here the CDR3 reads CASGRSGYEQYF. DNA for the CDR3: TGTGCCAGCGGTAGAAGCGGCTACGAGCAGTACTTC.

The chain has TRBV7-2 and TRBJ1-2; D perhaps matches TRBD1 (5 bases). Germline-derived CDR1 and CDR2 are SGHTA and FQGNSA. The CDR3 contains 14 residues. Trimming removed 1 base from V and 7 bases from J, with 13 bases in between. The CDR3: CASSLVGGVGGYTF. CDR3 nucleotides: TGTGCCAGCAGCTTAGTCGGAGGGGTTGGTGGCTACACCTTC.

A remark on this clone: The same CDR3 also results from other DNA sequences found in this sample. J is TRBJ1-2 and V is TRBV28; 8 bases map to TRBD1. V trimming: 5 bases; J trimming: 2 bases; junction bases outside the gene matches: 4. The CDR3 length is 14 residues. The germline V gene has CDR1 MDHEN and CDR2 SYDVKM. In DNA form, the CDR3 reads TGTGCCAGCAGTCTCGGACAGGGCAACTATGGCTACACCTTC. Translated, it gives CASSLGQGNYGYTF.

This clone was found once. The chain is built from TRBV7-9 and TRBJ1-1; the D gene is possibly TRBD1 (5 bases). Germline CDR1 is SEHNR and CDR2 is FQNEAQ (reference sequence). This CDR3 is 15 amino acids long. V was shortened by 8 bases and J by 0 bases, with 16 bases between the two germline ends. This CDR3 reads CASLNAGGVNTEAFF. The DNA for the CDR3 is TGTGCCAGCCTCAATGCCGGGGGGGTGAACACTGAAGCTTTCTTT.

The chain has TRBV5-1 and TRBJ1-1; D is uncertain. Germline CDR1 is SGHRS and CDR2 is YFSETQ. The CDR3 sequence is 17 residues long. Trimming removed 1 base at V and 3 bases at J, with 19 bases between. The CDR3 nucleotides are TGCGCCAGCAGCTTGTGGAGTGGAGGGAGGGTAGACACTGAAGCTTTCTTT. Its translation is CASSLWSGGRVDTEAFF.

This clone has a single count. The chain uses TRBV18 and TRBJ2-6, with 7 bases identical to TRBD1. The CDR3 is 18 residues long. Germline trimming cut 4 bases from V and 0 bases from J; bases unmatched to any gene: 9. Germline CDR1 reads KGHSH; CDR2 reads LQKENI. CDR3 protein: CASSLNRGPDSGANVLTF. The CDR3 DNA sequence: TGTGCCAGCTCACTAAACAGGGGTCCTGACTCTGGGGCCAACGTCCTGACTTTC. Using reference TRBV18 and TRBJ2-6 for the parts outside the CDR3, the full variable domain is NAGVMQNPRHLVRRRGQEARLRCSPMKGHSHVYWYRQLPEEGLKFMVYLQKENIIDESGMPKERFSAEFPKEGPSILRIQQVVRGDSAAYFCASSLNRGPDSGANVLTFGAGSRLTVL.

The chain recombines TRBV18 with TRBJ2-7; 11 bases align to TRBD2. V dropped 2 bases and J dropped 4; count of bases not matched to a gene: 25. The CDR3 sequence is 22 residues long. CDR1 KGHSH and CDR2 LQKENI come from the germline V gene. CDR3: CASSPGQSSGLAVEGKLYEQYF. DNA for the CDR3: TGTGCCAGCTCACCAGGGCAGTCATCGGGACTAGCGGTAGAAGGGAAGTTGTACGAGCAGTACTTC.